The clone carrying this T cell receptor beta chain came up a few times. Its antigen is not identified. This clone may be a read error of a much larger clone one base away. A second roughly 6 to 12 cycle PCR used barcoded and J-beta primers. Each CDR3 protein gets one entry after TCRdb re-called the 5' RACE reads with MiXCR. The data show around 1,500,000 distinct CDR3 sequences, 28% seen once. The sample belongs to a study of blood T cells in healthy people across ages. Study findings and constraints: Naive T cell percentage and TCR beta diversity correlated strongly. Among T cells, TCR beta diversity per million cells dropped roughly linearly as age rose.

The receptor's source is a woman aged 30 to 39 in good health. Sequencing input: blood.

This CDR3 is CASSWAGELFF. DNA of the CDR3: TGCGCCAGCAGCTGGGCCGGGGAGCTGTTTTTT. This chain connects TRBV5-1 to TRBJ2-2; D gene ambiguous. Trimming removed 3 bases at V and 6 bases at J, with 3 bases between. The CDR3 is 11 residues long. CDR1 and CDR2 (germline): SGHRS, YFSETQ.